This T cell receptor (beta chain) was observed in a study of beta chain features in type 1 diabetes (dated by TCRdb to between 2017 and 2018). About the investigation overall: Mean age, gender distribution, total cell number and subset yield did not differ between patients and healthy donors. Regulatory and stem cell-like memory subsets were obtained from only 8 patients and roughly 8 healthy donors, while naive and central memory subsets were obtained from all 30 or so donors. The study compared the TCRB repertoires of sorted circulating CD4+ T cell subsets in recently diagnosed type 1 diabetes patients with those in matched healthy donors. A total of approximately 99,000,000 sorted cells were examined across all samples, and RNA yield correlated strongly with the number of cells per subset.

Broader findings and caveats from the paper: Because cDNA was sequenced instead of genomic DNA, highly expressing activated cells could be over-represented, though the groups showed no difference in activation or CD3 levels. PCR might favor shorter templates, but patient and control samples were amplified and corrected together, so any skew would affect both groups equally. Because the HLA sub-analyses included only small numbers of individuals, any influence of HLA type on TCRB rearrangement was left unresolved. At VDJ recombination sites, patients with type 1 diabetes made fewer insertions and deleted more nucleotides, a pattern implying thymic rearrangement abnormalities. Type 1 diabetes patients showed a moderate but significant shortening of TCRB CDR3 length in all four CD4+ subsets. The naive, central memory and regulatory TCRB repertoires appeared to resemble one another more closely among patients than among healthy donors.

A single peripheral blood draw of around 120 mL on average was collected from each donor into heparinised tubes. A BD FACSAria II and a panel including CD45RO, CCR7, CD25, CD127, CD95 and CD27 were used to sort naive, central memory, regulatory and stem cell-like memory CD4+ T cells. A purity above 95% was achieved for all sorted populations. Right away, PBMCs were isolated by Lymphoprep density gradient centrifugation and were stained directly, with no culture step. So that batch effects would be minimized, each experiment stained and sorted samples in pairs, pairing one healthy donor with one patient. The trim is 3 bases for V and 1 base for J, with a gap of 19 bases between the germline ends. The CDR3 measures 17 amino acids from cysteine to phenylalanine. The DNA shown is the 51-base CDR3, in frame from base 1. From a lookup of the germline V gene (reference sequence), CDR1 and CDR2 are SGHNT and YYREEE.

This clone has a handful of counts. Its antigen is currently not known. Within one base of it there is no much larger clone, and no base qualities were kept. The entire amount of isolated RNA was reverse transcribed using the High Capacity cDNA Reverse Transcription Kit, so the sequenced TCRB transcripts were expressed ones. Naive, central memory and regulatory T cell samples underwent deep immunoSEQ sequencing, averaging roughly 3.4 million total reads per sample. Sorted cells were lysed in RLT buffer and RNA was extracted with DNase-treated RNeasy Micro or Mini kits, depending on cell number. To prevent cross-contamination, every cell subset was processed on its own, while patient and healthy donor samples were processed together. Using the immunoSEQ multiplex PCR, TCRB sequences were amplified from cDNA into 87-bp fragments spanning the CDR3 region. Sequencing of the amplicons was done on the Illumina HiSeq platform. The original pipeline was this. PCR bias was computationally corrected using synthetic template baselines, reads within Hamming distance 2 were collapsed, and singletons that could not be merged were discarded. Reads were aligned against IMGT so that V, D and J genes, CDR3 length and insertions or deletions at six rearrangement sites could be assigned. Within each subset, clonotype counts were normalized to the number of sorted cells before true diversity and Gini coefficients were calculated with the tcR R package. The overlap coefficient, calculated on TCRB nucleotide sequences, was used to quantify repertoire sharing. As a proxy for the pre-selection repertoire, out-of-frame TCRB sequences from naive cells were analyzed. The source is immuneACCESS, and TCRdb retained only in-frame sequences with V and J called. Part of the clones is not carried over; for the studies checked, unresolved V genes explain less than half of this, and the remainder is unexplained. Clone size and V and J calls were adopted from that table, with D and trimming inferred from the DNA. Recorded for this sample are just over 600,000 clones; less than 20% of them occurred a single time. About 0.087% of the sample is in the top ten clones.

The rearranged segments are TRBV5-4 and TRBJ2-5; a tentative D call is TRBD2 (6 bases match). Material: naive CD4+ T cells from blood. The label giving this sample's cell subset or site can be read as: true naive CD4+ T cells. This clonotype was obtained from a young man in good health. The DNA is TGTGCCAGCAGCTGGGGGGTAGGGCTAAGAATCCAAGAGACCCAGTACTTC. The encoded protein is CASSWGVGLRIQETQYF. This CDR3, with the reference TRBV5-4 and TRBJ2-5 proteins standing in past its ends, gives the full variable domain ETGVTQSPTHLIKTRGQQVTLRCSSQSGHNTVSWYQQALGQGPQFIFQYYREEENGRGNFPPRFSGLQFPNYSSELNVNALELDDSALYLCASSWGVGLRIQETQYFGPGTRLLVL.